One sample yielded the 15 T cell receptor beta chains listed below, sequenced in a study of T cell repertoires in cytomegalovirus infection. TCRdb processed the reads anew with MiXCR; each CDR3 protein has one entry. Here the sample spans 500,000 or so distinct CDR3 sequences, 16% being singletons. The specimen sequenced was CD8+ T cells from PBMCs. These receptors originate from a human donor in good health (CMV status not recorded). Some clones in this sample may be carry-over from other donors' samples.

This clonotype has a count of ten or more. V is TRBV7-9 and J is TRBJ2-5; 7 nucleotides line up with TRBD1. The CDR3 is 16 amino acids. The germline CDR1 and CDR2 sequences are SEHNR and FQNEAQ (reference sequence). Trimming removed 1 base from V and 2 bases from J; junction bases left unmatched: 7. The CDR3 DNA reads as TGTGCCAGCAGCTTAGTCGGGACAGAGGTTCAAGAGACCCAGTACTTC. This encodes CASSLVGTEVQETQYF.

The J gene is TRBJ1-2, the V gene TRBV7-9; weak D call: TRBD1 (5 bases). This CDR3 contains 14 residues. From germline, CDR1 is SEHNR and CDR2 FQNEAQ (reference sequence). The V gene lost 1 base and the J gene lost 5 bases, with 11 bases spanning the gap. The CDR3 region is CASSLGRQGYGYTF. Written as DNA, the CDR3 is TGTGCCAGCAGCTTAGGGCGCCAGGGTTATGGCTACACCTTC. Full variable domain (rest looked up from reference TRBV7-9 and TRBJ1-2): DTGVSQNPRHKITKRGQNVTFRCDPISEHNRLYWYRQTLGQGPEFLTYFQNEAQLEKSRLLSDRFSAERPKGSFSTLEIQRTEQGDSAMYLCASSLGRQGYGYTFGSGTRLTVV.

The chain has TRBV20-1 and TRBJ1-1; no clear D gene. CDR1 and CDR2 from the germline V gene are DFQATT and SNEGSKA (reference sequence). The CDR3 totals 11 residues. With 5 bases removed from V and 3 bases from J, the gap between germline ends came to 7 bases. The DNA of the CDR3 is TGCAGTGCTTCTGATTACACTGAAGCTTTCTTT. This translates into CSASDYTEAFF.

This sequence joins TRBV6-5 and TRBJ1-5, with D perhaps matching TRBD1 (6 bases). The germline V gene encodes CDR1 MNHEY and CDR2 SVGAGI. The CDR3 extends over 15 amino acids. V gave up 0 bases and J gave up 7 bases, with 13 bases separating them. CDR3 DNA: TGTGCCAGCAGTTACTCGGCAGGGGACGACCAGCCCCAGCATTTT. This encodes CASSYSAGDDQPQHF.

J is TRBJ2-3 and V is TRBV20-1, with 12 bases aligning to TRBD2. Germline V gene data show CDR1 as DFQATT and CDR2 as SNEGSKA (reference sequence). Trimming took 4 bases from V and 5 from J; bases not matched to a gene: 4. This CDR3 contains 14 residues. CDR3 loop: CSATLAGGGDTQYF. CDR3 bases: TGCAGTGCTACCCTAGCGGGGGGGGGAGATACGCAGTATTTT.

This clonotype came up many times. The chain is built from TRBV11-1 and TRBJ1-1, with D tentatively TRBD1 (5 bases). CDR3 size: 14 residues. With 3 bases removed from V and 5 bases from J, the gap between germline ends came to 13 bases. CDR1 is SGHAT and CDR2 is FQDESV in the germline V gene (reference sequence). This CDR3 reads CASSLRGLGTEAFF. Here the CDR3 DNA reads TGTGCCAGCAGCTTGAGGGGCCTAGGGACTGAAGCTTTCTTT.

The chain uses TRBV15 and TRBJ2-3; D not certain. With 1 base removed from V and 5 bases from J, the gap between germline ends came to 7 bases. From germline, CDR1 is LNHNV and CDR2 YYDKDF (reference sequence). The CDR3 has 13 residues. Here the CDR3 DNA reads TGTGCCACCAGCAGAGGGGAAGTAGATACGCAGTATTTT. It translates to CATSRGEVDTQYF.

This CDR3 reads CASSPLAGGPGEQFF. CDR3 DNA: TGTGCCAGCAGCCCACTAGCGGGAGGGCCCGGAGAGCAGTTCTTC. V and J are TRBV6-1 and TRBJ2-1; 13 bases align to TRBD2. Germline CDR1 is MNHNS and CDR2 is SASEGT. V shed 6 bases and J 10 bases; nucleotides not matched to a gene: 9. This CDR3 has 15 residues.

This clonotype was picked up many times. The J gene is TRBJ2-1, the V gene TRBV6-4; D gene uncertain. From germline, CDR1 is MRHNA and CDR2 SNTAGT. The CDR3 is made up of 15 amino acids. The V and J ends lost 3 bases and 3 bases respectively, with 12 bases between them. CDR3 in DNA: TGTGCCAGCAGTGAGGACCCGAGAGGCTACAATGAGCAGTTCTTC. Its translation is CASSEDPRGYNEQFF.

This clonotype was observed a few times. This chain connects TRBV28 to TRBJ2-7; D remains ambiguous. Germline V CDR1 and CDR2: MDHEN, SYDVKM. V shed 3 bases and J shed 6 bases, with 15 bases lying between them. The CDR3 has 14 amino acids. CDR3 sequence: CASSFGDPNAEQYF. In DNA, the CDR3 is TGTGCCAGCAGTTTTGGGGATCCGAATGCCGAGCAGTACTTC. Based on the CDR3 plus reference TRBV28 and TRBJ2-7, the full variable domain is DVKVTQSSRYLVKRTGEKVFLECVQDMDHENMFWYRQDPGLGLRLIYFSYDVKMKEKGDIPEGYSVSREKKERFSLILESASTNQTSMYLCASSFGDPNAEQYFGPGTRLTVT.

This clonotype has more than one count but fewer than ten. The rearrangement uses TRBV7-3 and TRBJ2-1, with 8 nucleotides matching TRBD1. There are 16 residues in the CDR3. The germline V gene has CDR1 SGHTA and CDR2 FQGTGA. With 2 bases clipped from V and 7 bases from J, the junction kept 10 bases outside the gene matches. The CDR3 bases are TGTGCCAGCAGCTTATTAAGAAGGGACAGGAAGAATGAGCAGTTCTTC. Residues: CASSLLRRDRKNEQFF.

In its sample, this clonotype was seen many times. The V and J genes are TRBV7-2 and TRBJ2-3; TRBD1 matches 7 bases. From germline, CDR1 is SGHTA and CDR2 FQGNSA. This CDR3 spans 18 amino acids. V lost 5 bases, J lost 0 bases, and 14 bases stayed unmatched. This CDR3 is CASSIKQGHETSTDTQYF. The DNA of the CDR3 is TGTGCCAGCAGCATCAAACAGGGGCACGAGACTAGCACAGATACGCAGTATTTT.

The V gene is TRBV7-9, the J gene TRBJ2-5; D remains ambiguous. The J call may be wrong; the DNA end is better matched by TRBJ2-1. CDR1 and CDR2 (germline): SEHNR, FQNEAQ (reference sequence). The length of the CDR3 is 14 residues. CDR3 in amino acids: CASSHPTAQETQFF. The DNA for the CDR3 is TGTGCCAGCAGCCACCCAACAGCGCAAGAGACCCAGTTCTTC.

V and J are TRBV7-9 and TRBJ1-2; D unclear. CDR1 SEHNR and CDR2 FQNEAQ come from the germline V gene (reference sequence). V gave up 5 bases and J gave up 6 bases, with 16 bases separating them. This CDR3 has 14 amino acids. CDR3 sequence reads: CASSPPVRKDGYTF. The CDR3 DNA reads as TGTGCCAGCAGCCCCCCGGTGCGCAAGGATGGCTACACCTTC.

This clonotype was observed many times. The V and J genes are TRBV7-9 and TRBJ1-5, with 10 bases matching TRBD1. CDR1 is SEHNR, CDR2 FQNEAQ, per germline (reference sequence). The V and J ends lost 3 bases and 7 bases, in that order; junction bases with no gene match: 6. The CDR3 runs to 15 residues. The CDR3 nucleotides read TGTGCCAGCAGCTTTGGAGGACAGGGGGAACAGCCCCAGCATTTT. Protein: CASSFGGQGEQPQHF. The variable domain in full, with the rest retrieved from reference TRBV7-9 and TRBJ1-5, is DTGVSQNPRHKITKRGQNVTFRCDPISEHNRLYWYRQTLGQGPEFLTYFQNEAQLEKSRLLSDRFSAERPKGSFSTLEIQRTEQGDSAMYLCASSFGGQGEQPQHFGDGTRLSIL.